Listed here are 19 T cell receptor beta chains from one sample, sequenced in a study of blood T cell repertoires in COVID-19. This table comes from immunoSEQ multiplex PCR, and its TCRdb copy is limited to in-frame clones, with some not included. The sample holds approximately 130,000 clones, around three quarters seen once. Sequencing was performed on peripheral blood. All receptors derive from a human donor in a cohort sampled during active COVID-19.

This clone occurred once. The chain joins TRBV28 to TRBJ2-3; 8 bases align to TRBD2. The germline V gene has CDR1 MDHEN and CDR2 SYDVKM. V shed 8 bases, J shed 6 bases, and the junction held 7 bases outside the gene matches. The CDR3 contains 13 residues. The CDR3 region is CASRGGALDTQYF. The CDR3 DNA reads TGTGCCAGCCGGGGGGGGGCCTTGGATACGCAGTATTTT.

The chain recombines TRBV15 with TRBJ2-1; 8 bases fit TRBD1. CDR1 is LNHNV and CDR2 is YYDKDF in the germline V gene (reference sequence). CDR3 length: 16 amino acids. Trimming took 3 bases from V and 6 from J; bases not matched to a gene: 10. The CDR3 DNA is TGTGCCACCAGCAGGGAATTCCAGGGGGCAGGCAATGAGCAGTTCTTC. Amino acid sequence: CATSREFQGAGNEQFF. The entire variable domain, with the rest obtained from reference TRBV15 and TRBJ2-1, is as follows: DAMVIQNPRYQVTQFGKPVTLSCSQTLNHNVMYWYQQKSSQAPKLLFHYYDKDFNNEADTPDNFQSRRPNTSFCFLDIRSPGLGDTAMYLCATSREFQGAGNEQFFGPGTRLTVL.

This rearrangement joins TRBV7-8 to TRBJ1-2; maybe TRBD1 (6 bases). V was shortened by 2 bases and J by 7 bases, with 17 bases between the two germline ends. This CDR3 region has 15 residues. Germline-derived CDR1 and CDR2 are SGHVS and FQNEAQ. Here the CDR3 DNA reads TGTGCCAGCAGCTTAAGGACAGCTACGATCGGTGGCTACACCTTC. Translating gives CASSLRTATIGGYTF.

This clone was recorded only once. The chain employs TRBV6-5 and TRBJ2-7, with 7 bases matching TRBD1. Trimming took 5 bases from V and 1 from J; bases not matched to a gene: 2. The CDR3 sequence is 13 residues long. Germline CDR1 reads MNHEY; CDR2 reads SVGAGI. The CDR3 region is CASSPDRSYEQYF. As DNA, the CDR3 is TGTGCCAGCAGTCCGGACAGGTCCTACGAGCAGTACTTC.

The chain is built from TRBV4-1 and TRBJ2-7, with 12 nucleotides matching TRBD2. The CDR3 runs 15 residues. CDR1 is MGHRA and CDR2 is YSYEKL in the germline V gene. Trimming removed 6 bases from V and 4 bases from J; junction bases left unmatched: 7. The CDR3 DNA sequence: TGCGCCAGCAGGCGGACTAGCGGGGAGATGTACGAGCAGTACTTC. This translates into CASRRTSGEMYEQYF.

J is TRBJ1-5 and V is TRBV29-1; TRBD1 aligns across 12 bases. With 6 bases clipped from V and 5 bases from J, the junction kept 2 bases outside the gene matches. Germline-derived CDR1 and CDR2 are SQVTM and ANQGSEA. This CDR3 has 13 amino acids. The CDR3 spells CSVGQGADQPQHF. CDR3 nucleotide sequence: TGCAGCGTGGGACAGGGGGCCGATCAGCCCCAGCATTTT.

In this sample, this clone turned up once. The chain uses TRBV27 and TRBJ1-1; D is perhaps TRBD1 (5 bases). V was cut by 6 bases and J by 3 bases, with 17 bases left in between. CDR3 length equals 15 residues. Germline V gives CDR1 MNHEY, CDR2 SMNVEV (reference sequence). CDR3 DNA: TGTGCCAGCAGGGGAGGGGTTTTTCGGGACACTGAAGCTTTCTTT. Translation: CASRGGVFRDTEAFF.

J is TRBJ2-7 and V is TRBV21-1; the table calls TRBD2, which could not be checked here. TRBV21-1 is annotated as a pseudogene. CDR3 size: 17 residues. CDR3 sequence: CASSKGGLAGFAYEQYF. The CDR3 bases are TGTGCCAGCAGCAAAGGGGGACTAGCGGGGTTCGCCTACGAGCAGTACTTC.

The genes are TRBV5-1 and TRBJ2-3; TRBD1 aligns across 7 bases. From germline, CDR1 is SGHRS and CDR2 YFSETQ. CDR3 length: 15 residues. Trimming at V came to 4 bases and at J to 4 bases, leaving 9 bases not matched to a gene. For the CDR3, the DNA is TGCGCCAGCAGCCCCGGGACAGACATTGCAGATACGCAGTATTTT. It is translated as CASSPGTDIADTQYF.

This chain joins TRBV7-8 and TRBJ1-6, with D perhaps TRBD1 (6 bases). The CDR3 contains 16 residues. Trimming shortened V by 5 bases and J by 5 bases, and 16 bases separated the two germline ends. CDR1 and CDR2 from the germline V gene are SGHVS and FQNEAQ. CDR3 residues: CASSQRGGPNNSPLHF. DNA of the CDR3: TGTGCCAGCAGCCAGAGGGGGGGCCCTAATAATTCACCCCTCCACTTT.

This clone was recorded once. The rearrangement links TRBV4-2 to TRBJ2-3, with TRBD1 identical over 7 bases. The germline CDR1 and CDR2 sequences are LGHNA and YNFKEQ. Trimming at V came to 2 bases and at J to 1 base, leaving 6 bases not matched to a gene. This CDR3 is 16 amino acids long. The CDR3 is CASSQFSQGGTDTQYF. The CDR3 bases are TGTGCCAGCAGCCAATTTTCCCAGGGGGGCACAGATACGCAGTATTTT.

The chain recombines TRBV6-2 or TRBV6-3 with TRBJ2-7, with D perhaps matching TRBD2 (5 bases). Looked up from germline, CDR1 is MNHEY and CDR2 is SVGEGT. The CDR3 spans 15 residues. V shed 2 bases and J shed 2 bases, with 13 bases lying between them. The CDR3 reads CASSYGFGIAYEQYF. CDR3 DNA sequence: TGTGCCAGCAGTTACGGGTTCGGGATCGCCTACGAGCAGTACTTC.

This clone appeared once. V usage is TRBV3-1 (or the pseudogene TRBV3-2) and J usage is TRBJ1-1, with TRBD1 matching 10 bases. With V trimmed by 4 bases and J by 2 bases, 1 base remained unmatched. The CDR3 has 14 residues. Per germline, CDR1 LGHDT and CDR2 YNNKEL (reference sequence). The CDR3 DNA is TGTGCCAGCAGCCCGACAGGGGGCAACACTGAAGCTTTCTTT. It yields the protein CASSPTGGNTEAFF.

The chain uses TRBV12-5 and TRBJ1-1; weak D call: TRBD1 (6 bases). The CDR3 contains 14 residues. Germline CDR1 LGHNT, CDR2 FRNRAP. Trimming shortened V by 1 base and J by 1 base, and 7 bases separated the two germline ends. CDR3 bases: TGTGCTAGTGGTTTGGAGACAGGGAACACTGAAGCTTTCTTT. As protein: CASGLETGNTEAFF.

The J gene is TRBJ1-3, the V gene TRBV28; 9 bases are a match to TRBD1. The junction had 6 bases not matched to a gene; V was cut back by 6 bases and J by 3 bases. The CDR3 sequence is 15 residues long. Looked up from germline, CDR1 is MDHEN and CDR2 is SYDVKM. CDR3: CASRGGQGIGNTIYF. CDR3 DNA: TGTGCCAGCAGGGGGGGACAGGGTATTGGAAACACCATATATTTT.

The CDR3 DNA reads as TGTGCCAGCAGTCGATCAGGGACAGGAGGCATTCAGTACTTC. Protein sequence: CASSRSGTGGIQYF. The V and J genes are TRBV25-1 and TRBJ2-4; TRBD1 matches 8 bases. This CDR3 has 14 amino acids. Germline assignment: CDR1 MGHDK and CDR2 SYGVNS. J gave up 9 bases and V 5 bases, and 9 bases lay outside the gene matches.

V usage is TRBV27 and J usage is TRBJ2-1; maybe TRBD2 (5 bases). The CDR3 covers 15 residues. The germline V and J ends were trimmed by 2 bases and 7 bases, with 15 bases remaining between them. Per the germline V gene, CDR1 is MNHEY and CDR2 is SMNVEV (reference sequence). The CDR3 spells CASSLRTVFRNEQFF. The DNA for the CDR3 is TGTGCCAGCAGTTTAAGGACTGTTTTCAGGAATGAGCAGTTCTTC.

This clone was picked up one time. This sequence joins TRBV29-1 and TRBJ2-3; D is undetermined. This CDR3 is 13 amino acids long. CDR1 and CDR2 from the germline V gene are SQVTM and ANQGSEA. Trimming stripped 1 base from V and 6 bases from J, with 11 bases between. DNA of the CDR3: TGCAGCGTTGAAGTTATGGGCATGGATACGCAGTATTTT. Translated, it gives CSVEVMGMDTQYF.

The CDR3 spells CASSLGATGGIETQYF. The CDR3 DNA follows: TGCGCCAGCAGCTTGGGGGCGACAGGGGGGATAGAGACCCAGTACTTC. The J gene is TRBJ2-5, the V gene TRBV5-1; 9 bases are a match to TRBD1. The ends lost 0 bases at V and 4 bases at J; junction bases unmatched: 7. The CDR3 sequence is 16 residues long. The germline V gene has CDR1 SGHRS and CDR2 YFSETQ.